The T cell receptor (beta chain) under discussion was sequenced for a study of Ad26.COV2.S vaccination and SARS-CoV-2 variants. Study details: Sample donor was a member of the COV1001 Ad26.COV2.S trial arm.

This sample's treatment: 19 received Ad26.COV2.S at low or high dose, single or two shots; a few received placebo; per-sample allocation not given. Specimen acquisition occurred on day 63 following the initial vaccine or placebo injection. Aged 18-55 years, donor was enrolled in Boston in about 2020. Vaccine was an Ad26 vector expressing Wuhan-strain SARS-CoV-2 spike. This table comes from immunoSEQ multiplex PCR, and its TCRdb copy is limited to in-frame clones, with some not included. The data show around 450,000 clones, roughly nine tenths seen once. Germline V gives CDR1 SGHNT, CDR2 YYREEE (reference sequence). With 2 bases clipped from V and 5 bases from J, the junction kept 9 bases outside the gene matches. This CDR3 comprises 15 residues.

Sequenced material: peripheral blood, taken in a trial of Ad26.COV2.S vaccine versus placebo. The rearrangement uses TRBV5-4 and TRBJ2-5, with 7 bases aligning to TRBD2. The receptor was derived from a person between 18 and 65 years old who received the Ad26.COV2.S COVID-19 vaccine or a placebo. CDR3: CASSFGGRAGETQYF. DNA of the CDR3: TGTGCCAGCAGCTTTGGGGGGAGGGCCGGGGAGACCCAGTACTTC.